The present TCR beta chain was sequenced within a study of blood T cell repertoires in COVID-19. At the level of the study: Sources were T cells, B-cell-depleted T cells, or PBMCs; the material itself was cDNA or gDNA.

Assay used: immunoSEQ multiplex PCR; TCRdb lists only in-frame clones, some missing. The sample shows about 190,000 clones, around 90% of them seen only once. Trimming cost V 3 bases and J 3 bases; bases outside gene matches: 6. This CDR3 contains 16 residues. Germline CDR1 is SGDLS and CDR2 is YYNGEE. The genes are TRBV9 and TRBJ2-3; 11 bases are a match to TRBD2. The receptor's source is a man in his fifties or sixties with acute or convalescent COVID-19. Specimen: peripheral blood. CDR3 sequence (DNA): TGTGCCAGCAGCGCCGTTAGCGGGGGGGGGACAGATACGCAGTATTTT. Translating it yields CASSAVSGGGTDTQYF.